What follows are 10 T cell receptor beta chains derived from one specimen sequenced in a study of T cells in Graves' hyperthyroidism and ophthalmopathy (dated by TCRdb to between 2017 and 2020). Preparation of the library involved multiplex PCR. For sequencing, an Illumina HiSeq 2000 was employed. Amplification of TCR beta CDR3 regions was carried out from RNA transcripts. The first round of RT-PCR for the TCR CDR3 was performed with the HTBI primer set and the Qiagen OneStep RT-PCR kit. TCRdb redid the processing of the public reads, applying fastp at Q25 and MiXCR, and retained in-frame beta chains. Each entry merges the rows of one CDR3 protein and shows their most common DNA and genes. Across this sample there are hundreds of thousands of distinct CDR3 sequences, with less than 25% seen only once. About 35% of the sample is held by the ten biggest clonotypes. Sequenced: blood. The source is a man aged 25-45 years with Graves' ophthalmopathy.

This clonotype turned up a few times. This chain uses TRBV6-1 with TRBJ1-4; 8 nucleotides match TRBD1. The CDR3 extends over 14 amino acids. Germline assignment: CDR1 MNHNS and CDR2 SASEGT. With 8 bases clipped from V and 8 bases from J, the junction kept 10 bases outside the gene matches. The CDR3 region is CASSDRDREEKLFF. CDR3 nucleotides: TGTGCCAGCTCGGACAGGGACAGAGAAGAAAAACTGTTTTTT.

This chain uses TRBV7-9 with TRBJ2-7; maybe TRBD1 (6 bases). The germline V and J ends were trimmed by 6 bases and 3 bases, with 15 bases remaining between them. Germline CDR1 and CDR2: SEHNR and FQNEAQ (reference sequence). CDR3 length: 14 residues. The CDR3 DNA sequence: TGTGCCAGCAGTCCCCGGGACACAGTCTACGAGCAGTACTTC. Translated: CASSPRDTVYEQYF. The complete variable domain, with remaining parts taken from reference TRBV7-9 and TRBJ2-7, reads DTGVSQNPRHKITKRGQNVTFRCDPISEHNRLYWYRQTLGQGPEFLTYFQNEAQLEKSRLLSDRFSAERPKGSFSTLEIQRTEQGDSAMYLCASSPRDTVYEQYFGPGTRLTVT.

This clonotype came up many times. The DNA for the CDR3 is TGTGCCAGCAGCTTAGCGGGGCTCACTGAAGCTTTCTTT. As protein: CASSLAGLTEAFF. The chain uses TRBV7-8 and TRBJ1-1, with TRBD1 as a possible D gene (5 bases). The length of the CDR3 is 13 residues. Trimming removed 0 bases from V and 4 bases from J, with 6 bases in between. Germline V gene data show CDR1 as SGHVS and CDR2 as FQNEAQ.

This clonotype was found a few times. V and J are TRBV7-9 and TRBJ1-4; a weak D match, TRBD1 (6 bases). This CDR3 is 14 amino acids long. Looked up from germline, CDR1 is SEHNR and CDR2 is FQNEAQ (reference sequence). Between the trimmed V and J ends, which lost 7 bases and 6 bases, there was a span of 15 bases. CDR3 sequence (DNA): TGTGCCAGCACGCCTTTGGGGGGGCATGAAAAACTGTTTTTT. It translates to CASTPLGGHEKLFF.

This clonotype was picked up a small number of times. The chain is built from TRBV28 and TRBJ1-2, with 10 nucleotides matching TRBD1. The CDR3 is 15 residues long. Germline V gives CDR1 MDHEN, CDR2 SYDVKM. After removal of 10 bases from V and 8 bases from J, the junction contained 16 bases not matched to a gene. For the CDR3, the DNA is TGTGCCACCCCGTCCCCGGGACAGGGGAATAGAGGCTACACCTTC. Its translation: CATPSPGQGNRGYTF.

This clonotype was recorded at least ten times. This chain links TRBV30 with TRBJ2-1; the D gene could be TRBD1 or TRBD2 (5 bases each). Trimming removed 7 bases from V and 6 bases from J, with 10 bases in between. The CDR3 has 11 residues. CDR1 is GTSNPN, CDR2 SVGIG, per germline (reference sequence). The DNA for the CDR3 is TGTGCCTACGGGACCATCAATGAGCAGTTCTTC. As protein: CAYGTINEQFF.

The table lists this clonotype with many counts. The chain carries TRBV7-2 and TRBJ2-1, with D possibly matching TRBD2 (6 bases). The CDR3 covers 16 residues. CDR1 is SGHTA, CDR2 FQGNSA, per germline. V shed 0 bases and J shed 7 bases, with 16 bases lying between them. CDR3 residues: CASSLAPWRRENEQFF. The CDR3 DNA reads TGTGCCAGCAGCTTAGCGCCTTGGAGGAGGGAGAATGAGCAGTTCTTC.

The chain joins TRBV30 to TRBJ2-7; D possibly corresponds to TRBD2 (5 bases). The V gene's germline CDR1 is GTSNPN and CDR2 SVGIG (reference sequence). The CDR3 contains 13 residues. V gave up 4 bases and J gave up 8 bases, with 18 bases separating them. The CDR3 is CAWIEITRIKQYF. CDR3 nucleotides: TGTGCCTGGATTGAAATAACTAGGATCAAGCAGTACTTC.

The chain is built from TRBV29-1 and TRBJ2-4, with 12 bases fitting TRBD2. The CDR3 runs to 19 residues. With 5 bases clipped from V and 4 bases from J, the junction kept 18 bases outside the gene matches. The germline V gene has CDR1 SQVTM and CDR2 ANQGSEA. The CDR3 DNA is TGCAGCGTTCTACGCCCTCGACTAGCGGGAGCAGGAGTGAAAAACATTCAGTACTTC. Its translation is CSVLRPRLAGAGVKNIQYF.

As regards this clonotype: With a much larger clone just one base away, this may be a read error. The chain has TRBV30 and TRBJ2-2; TRBD1 aligns across 7 bases. This CDR3 is 12 amino acids long. Germline V CDR1 and CDR2: GTSNPN, SVGIG (reference sequence). CDR3 in DNA: TGTGCCTGGGACAGGGCGGCCGGAGAGCTGTTTTTT. Its translation is CAWDRAAGELFF. Using reference TRBV30 and TRBJ2-2 for the parts outside the CDR3, the full variable domain is SQTIHQWPATLVQPVGSPLSLECTVEGTSNPNLYWYRQAAGRGLQLLFYSVGIGQISSEVPQNLSASRPQDRQFILSSKKLLLSDSGFYLCAWDRAAGELFFGEGSRLTVL.